The T cell receptor (beta chain) described here comes from a study of shared clonotypes between healthy human individuals. Study at large: The people who gave samples were a couple of women and a few men aged 18 to 49. The plates for each donor numbered three CD4 naive, three CD4 memory, two CD8 naive and one CD8 memory.

Generated by immunoSEQ multiplex PCR, the TCRdb table keeps only in-frame clones and is missing some. Of 1.5 million to 1.9 million clones in the sample, 98% were seen once. The germline gives CDR1 LNHDA, CDR2 SQIVND (reference sequence). V lost 4 bases and J lost 4; bases outside the gene matches: 0. CDR3 length: 12 amino acids. This clone was seen more than once but under ten times. At the DNA level, this CDR3 is encoded by other sequences in the same sample as well. Division of CD4+ cells produced a CD45RA+ naive subset and a CD45RA-negative memory subset. The sequenced sample was naive CD4+ T cells sorted from blood. Indicated subset: CD45RA+ positively selected. The chain recombines TRBV19 with TRBJ2-5, with TRBD1 identical over 7 bases. This clonotype originated in a young man in good health. CDR3: CASSRQGETQYF. In nucleotides, the CDR3 is TGTGCCAGTAGTAGACAGGGAGAGACCCAGTACTTC.